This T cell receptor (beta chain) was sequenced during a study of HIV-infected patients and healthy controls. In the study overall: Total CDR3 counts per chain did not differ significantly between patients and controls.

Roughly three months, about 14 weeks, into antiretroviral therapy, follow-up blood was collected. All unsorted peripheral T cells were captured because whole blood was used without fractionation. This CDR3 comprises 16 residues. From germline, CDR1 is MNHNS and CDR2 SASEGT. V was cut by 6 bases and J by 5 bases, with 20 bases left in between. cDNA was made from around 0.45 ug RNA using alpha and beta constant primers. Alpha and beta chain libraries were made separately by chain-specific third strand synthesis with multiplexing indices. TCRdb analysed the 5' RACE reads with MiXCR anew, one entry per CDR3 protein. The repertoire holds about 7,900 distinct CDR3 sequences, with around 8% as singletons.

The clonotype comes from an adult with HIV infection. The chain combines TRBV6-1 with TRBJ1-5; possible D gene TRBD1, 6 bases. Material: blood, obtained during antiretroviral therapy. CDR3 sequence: CASRDILGAGDQPQHF. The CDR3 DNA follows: TGTGCCAGCAGGGATATCTTGGGCGCAGGGGATCAGCCCCAGCATTTT.